These 25 T cell receptor beta chains were all obtained from the same sample, sequenced in a study of Graves' ophthalmopathy and Graves' hyperthyroidism. From RNA, the CDR3 regions of TCR beta chains were amplified and sequenced. Investigators did first-round RT-PCR with HTBI primers, then second-round multiplex PCR. TCRdb analysed the multiplex PCR reads with MiXCR anew, one entry per CDR3 protein. The sample consists of a few hundred thousand distinct CDR3 sequences, roughly 20% of them appearing once. Material for sequencing was peripheral blood. These receptors came from a woman under 30 with stable Graves' hyperthyroidism.

This clonotype appeared a few times. This chain joins TRBV28 and TRBJ1-5, with no clear D. Germline CDR1 and CDR2: MDHEN and SYDVKM. The CDR3 is made up of 14 amino acids. The ends were cut back, 6 bases at V and 0 bases at J, with 9 bases in the middle. CDR3 sequence reads: CASRGPYSNQPQHF. The CDR3 DNA follows: TGTGCCAGCAGAGGGCCTTATAGCAATCAGCCCCAGCATTTT.

This clonotype occurred many times. The DNA for the CDR3 is TGTGCCAGCAGGACAGGGGGCAAGCGGACTGAAGCTTTCTTT. This translates into CASRTGGKRTEAFF. The rearrangement links TRBV7-2 to TRBJ1-1; 10 bases match TRBD1. CDR3 length: 14 residues. CDR1 and CDR2 from the germline V gene are SGHTA and FQGNSA. The V gene end was trimmed by 6 bases and the J gene end by 5 bases; junction bases not matched to a gene: 6.

The table lists this clonotype with many counts. The gene calls are TRBV25-1 and TRBJ2-7; 9 positions match TRBD1. This CDR3 has 17 residues. V lost 3 bases, J lost 3 bases, and 12 bases stayed unmatched. CDR1 and CDR2 from the germline V gene are MGHDK and SYGVNS. CDR3 DNA sequence: TGTGCCAGCAGTGACCCCTCACAGGGGGCGTCTCTCTACGAGCAGTACTTC. Residues: CASSDPSQGASLYEQYF.

The chain links TRBV6-2 or TRBV6-3 to TRBJ1-1; D is uncertain. Germline CDR1 and CDR2: MNHEY and SVGEGT. The V end was cut by 2 bases, the J end by 0 bases, with 19 bases between. The CDR3 is 18 amino acids. CDR3 sequence (DNA): TGTGCCAGCAGTTACCTCACAAGGGCGGCGACCATGAACACTGAAGCTTTCTTT. Its protein product is CASSYLTRAATMNTEAFF.

Many counts were recorded for this clonotype. The rearrangement links TRBV6-1 to TRBJ2-3, with 9 bases aligning to TRBD1. J was trimmed by 3 bases and V by 9 bases; bases with no gene match: 7. CDR1 is MNHNS, CDR2 SASEGT, per germline. This CDR3 has 14 amino acids. The CDR3 DNA is TGTGCCAGTCTTTCCGGGACAGGGACAGATACGCAGTATTTT. The encoded protein is CASLSGTGTDTQYF.

The table lists this clonotype with many counts. The V call is TRBV6-1, the J call TRBJ1-5; a weak D match, TRBD1 (6 bases). V was shortened by 5 bases and J by 5 bases, with 10 bases between the two germline ends. Germline CDR1 reads MNHNS; CDR2 reads SASEGT. The length of the CDR3 is 13 residues. CDR3 coding DNA: TGTGCCAGCAGTACCTACAGGGATCAGCCCCAGCATTTT. Its protein product is CASSTYRDQPQHF.

On this clonotype itself: Given a much more abundant clone one base away, this may be a read error. V gene TRBV12-3 or TRBV12-4 combines with J gene TRBJ2-2; unclear D gene. Deletions cut 1 base from V and 7 bases from J, with 10 bases between. This CDR3 spans 14 amino acids. The CDR3 region has the DNA TGTGCCAGCAGTTTAGACATTTCAGTCGGGGAGCTGTTTTTT. Translation gives CASSLDISVGELFF.

This clonotype was seen many times. The chain links TRBV19 to TRBJ2-7, with D unclear. Trimming removed 3 bases from V and 1 base from J, with 10 bases in between. Germline V gene lookup returns CDR1 LNHDA and CDR2 SQIVND (reference sequence). The CDR3 covers 14 residues. DNA for the CDR3: TGTGCCAGTAGTATCGGTTTGCGGTCCTACGAGCAGTACTTC. Its protein is CASSIGLRSYEQYF. Together with reference TRBV19 and TRBJ2-7, the CDR3 gives the full variable domain: DGGITQSPKYLFRKEGQNVTLSCEQNLNHDAMYWYRQDPGQGLRLIYYSQIVNDFQKGDIAEGYSVSREKKESFPLTVTSAQKNPTAFYLCASSIGLRSYEQYFGPGTRLTVT.

The chain combines TRBV6-1 with TRBJ1-1; D is uncertain. CDR1 MNHNS and CDR2 SASEGT come from the germline V gene. V was clipped by 11 bases and J by 1 base, with 5 bases between them. The CDR3 runs 10 residues. The CDR3 DNA is TGTGCCGGAGCGAACACTGAAGCTTTCTTT. As protein: CAGANTEAFF.

This clonotype was counted ten times or more. J is TRBJ2-6 and V is TRBV9; the D gene is possibly TRBD1 (6 bases). The CDR3 spans 16 residues. V lost 0 bases and J lost 3, with 10 bases in between. Germline V gives CDR1 SGDLS, CDR2 YYNGEE. CDR3 sequence: CASSVVGGNGANVLTF. In DNA form, the CDR3 reads TGTGCCAGCAGCGTAGTAGGGGGTAATGGGGCCAACGTCCTGACTTTC.

Ten or more counts support this clonotype. This rearrangement joins TRBV10-3 to TRBJ2-7; either TRBD1 or TRBD2 may fit D (5 bases each). Deletions cut 8 bases from V and 0 bases from J, with 14 bases between. Per germline, CDR1 ENHRY and CDR2 SYGVKD. The length of the CDR3 is 14 residues. The CDR3, as DNA: TGTGCCATCGGGCTGCCGGGGCGCTCCTACGAGCAGTACTTC. Amino acid sequence: CAIGLPGRSYEQYF.

This clonotype was counted many times. The J gene is TRBJ2-7, the V gene TRBV20-1; 7 bases match TRBD1. Germline V gene data show CDR1 as DFQATT and CDR2 as SNEGSKA (reference sequence). CDR3 length: 14 residues. Losses at the gene ends were 3 bases for V and 4 bases for J; bases not matched to a gene: 9. This chain's CDR3 is CSASRGTRGYEQYF. CDR3 nucleotides: TGCAGTGCTAGCCGAGGGACCAGGGGGTACGAGCAGTACTTC.

In its sample, this clonotype was seen a few times. J is TRBJ1-2 and V is TRBV15; perhaps TRBD1 as D (6 bases). This CDR3 comprises 16 residues. Germline assignment: CDR1 LNHNV and CDR2 YYDKDF (reference sequence). The ends were cut back, 3 bases at V and 8 bases at J, with 22 bases in the middle. This CDR3 is CATSRSPPRGPGGYTF. CDR3 bases: TGTGCCACCAGCAGGTCACCCCCGCGGGGGCCGGGAGGCTACACCTTC.

The chain is built from TRBV12-3 or TRBV12-4 and TRBJ1-1; tentatively, D is TRBD1 (6 bases). V was clipped by 6 bases and J by 2 bases, with 16 bases between them. The CDR3 consists of 15 residues. CDR3 residues: CASSSLQGKNTEAFF. CDR3 nucleotides: TGTGCCAGCAGCTCCCTACAGGGTAAAAACACTGAAGCTTTCTTT.

This clonotype was detected a few times. The chain uses TRBV20-1 and TRBJ2-4, with 9 bases fitting TRBD1. This CDR3 is built from 16 residues. CDR1 DFQATT and CDR2 SNEGSKA come from the germline V gene (reference sequence). V was pared by 3 bases and J by 3 bases, with 9 bases of the junction left unmatched. The CDR3 region has the DNA TGCAGTGCTAGGGCTCGGGACAGGGTCTTCAAAAACATTCAGTACTTC. Amino acids: CSARARDRVFKNIQYF.

This clonotype was observed at least ten times. This sequence joins TRBV6-1 and TRBJ2-7; the match to TRBD2 covers 7 bases. Germline loops: CDR1 MNHNS, CDR2 SASEGT. The trim removed 5 bases at V and 3 bases at J, leaving 13 bases unmatched. The CDR3 runs to 16 residues. CDR3 amino acids: CASSPLRLAVLYEQYF. CDR3 nucleotide sequence: TGTGCCAGCAGTCCGTTGAGACTAGCAGTCCTCTACGAGCAGTACTTC.

There are many counts of this clonotype. The rearrangement joins TRBV7-8 to TRBJ1-1; 8 nucleotides agree with TRBD1. CDR1 and CDR2 (germline): SGHVS, FQNEAQ. V dropped 6 bases and J dropped 3; count of bases not matched to a gene: 12. The CDR3 covers 16 residues. The CDR3 DNA is TGTGCCAGCAGGAAGAAGCGGACAGGGTTTGACACTGAAGCTTTCTTT. Its protein product is CASRKKRTGFDTEAFF.

This clonotype showed up many times. This may be a read error: a much more frequent sequence differs by one nucleotide. V usage is TRBV6-1 and J usage is TRBJ2-5; 12 bases match TRBD2. The CDR3 length is 16 residues. Germline lookup yields CDR1 MNHNS and CDR2 SASEGT. The CDR3 reads CASRRLAGEGWETLYF. In DNA form, the CDR3 reads TGTGCCAGCAGGAGACTAGCGGGAGAAGGTTGGGAGACCCTGTACTTC.

This clonotype was seen repeatedly, ten times or more. The chain recombines TRBV20-1 with TRBJ2-5; D ambiguous. Germline V CDR1 and CDR2: DFQATT, SNEGSKA (reference sequence). The CDR3 loop spans 11 amino acids. The ends were cut back, 3 bases at V and 3 bases at J, with 5 bases in the middle. CDR3 sequence: CSASREETQYF. As DNA, the CDR3 is TGCAGTGCTAGCCGAGAAGAGACCCAGTACTTC.

V is TRBV19 and J is TRBJ2-7; perhaps D is TRBD1 or TRBD2 (5 bases each). Germline V gene lookup returns CDR1 LNHDA and CDR2 SQIVND (reference sequence). V dropped 6 bases and J dropped 5 bases, with 17 bases sitting between them. There are 14 residues in the CDR3. The CDR3 loop is CASRLGPSWDEQYF. The CDR3 DNA is TGTGCCAGTAGATTGGGGCCTAGCTGGGACGAGCAGTACTTC.

The chain employs TRBV6-1 and TRBJ1-2; possible D gene TRBD1, 5 bases. The length of the CDR3 is 15 residues. V lost 2 bases, J lost 4 bases, and 14 bases lay in between. From germline, CDR1 is MNHNS and CDR2 SASEGT. The CDR3 protein is CASSEHRDGTYGYTF. CDR3 DNA: TGTGCCAGCAGTGAACACCGGGACGGTACCTATGGCTACACCTTC.

There are many counts of this clonotype. The J gene is TRBJ1-1, the V gene TRBV30; TRBD1 matches at 7 bases. The CDR3 sequence is 18 residues long. V lost 2 bases, J lost 0 bases, and 15 bases stayed unmatched. Germline CDR1 reads GTSNPN; CDR2 reads SVGIG (reference sequence). As DNA, the CDR3 is TGTGCCTGGAGTAGGGACAGTCATCAACGGGGAATGAACACTGAAGCTTTCTTT. Its translation: CAWSRDSHQRGMNTEAFF.

The chain links TRBV12-3 or TRBV12-4 to TRBJ1-5, with TRBD1 matching over 7 bases. With 2 bases clipped from V and 1 base from J, the junction kept 2 bases outside the gene matches. This CDR3 is built from 15 residues. CDR3 loop: CASSLQGQSNQPQHF. CDR3 coding DNA: TGTGCCAGCAGTTTACAGGGACAGAGCAATCAGCCCCAGCATTTT.

The rearrangement joins TRBV20-1 to TRBJ2-5, with D possibly matching TRBD2 (6 bases). The CDR3 extends over 14 amino acids. V gave up 3 bases and J gave up 2 bases, with 13 bases separating them. Per germline, CDR1 DFQATT and CDR2 SNEGSKA (reference sequence). The CDR3 loop is CSASYVEGQETQYF. In DNA form, the CDR3 reads TGCAGTGCTAGCTATGTGGAGGGACAAGAGACCCAGTACTTC.

J is TRBJ2-7 and V is TRBV6-5; tentative D call: TRBD1 (5 bases). V shed 0 bases and J shed 4 bases, with 7 bases lying between them. Germline V lookup: CDR1 MNHEY, CDR2 SVGAGI. The CDR3 is made up of 13 amino acids. The CDR3 bases are TGTGCCAGCAGTTACTCCCAGGGTTACGAGCAGTACTTC. Translated, it gives CASSYSQGYEQYF.